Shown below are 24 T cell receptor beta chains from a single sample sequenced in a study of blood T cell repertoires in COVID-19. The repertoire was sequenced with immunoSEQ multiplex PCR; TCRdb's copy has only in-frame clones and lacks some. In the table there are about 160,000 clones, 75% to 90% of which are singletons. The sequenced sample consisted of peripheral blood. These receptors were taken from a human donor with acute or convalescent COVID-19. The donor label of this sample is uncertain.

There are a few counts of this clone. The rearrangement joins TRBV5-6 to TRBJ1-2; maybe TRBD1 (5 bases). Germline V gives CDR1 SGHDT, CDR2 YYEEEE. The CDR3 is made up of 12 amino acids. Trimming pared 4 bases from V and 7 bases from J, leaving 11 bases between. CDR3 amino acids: CASSAGIGGYTF. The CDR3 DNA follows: TGTGCCAGCAGCGCAGGGATAGGTGGCTACACCTTC.

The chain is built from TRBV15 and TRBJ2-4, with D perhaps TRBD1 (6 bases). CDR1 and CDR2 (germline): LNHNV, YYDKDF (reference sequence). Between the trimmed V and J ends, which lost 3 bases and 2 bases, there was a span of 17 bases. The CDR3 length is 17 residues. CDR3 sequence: CATSSRPGGLTKNIQYF. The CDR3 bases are TGTGCCACCAGCAGTAGGCCTGGGGGCTTAACCAAAAACATTCAGTACTTC.

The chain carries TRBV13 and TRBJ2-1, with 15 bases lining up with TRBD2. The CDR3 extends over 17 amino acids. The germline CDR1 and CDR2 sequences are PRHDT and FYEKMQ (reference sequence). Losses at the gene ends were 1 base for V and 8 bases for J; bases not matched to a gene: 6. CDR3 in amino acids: CASSLVGLAGGPDEQFF. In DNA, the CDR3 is TGTGCCAGCAGCTTAGTCGGACTAGCGGGGGGGCCCGATGAGCAGTTCTTC.

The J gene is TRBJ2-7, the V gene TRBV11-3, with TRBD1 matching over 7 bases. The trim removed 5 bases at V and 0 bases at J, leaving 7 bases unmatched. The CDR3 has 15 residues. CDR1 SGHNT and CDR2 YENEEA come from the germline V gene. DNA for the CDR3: TGTGCCAGCAGCCTAGGGGGCCCCGCCTCCTACGAGCAGTACTTC. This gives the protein CASSLGGPASYEQYF.

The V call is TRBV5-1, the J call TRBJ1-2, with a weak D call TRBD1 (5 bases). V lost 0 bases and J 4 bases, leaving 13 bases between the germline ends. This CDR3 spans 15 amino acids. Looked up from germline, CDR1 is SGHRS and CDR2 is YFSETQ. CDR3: CASSLAIGRGYGYTF. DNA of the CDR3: TGCGCCAGCAGCTTGGCCATCGGGAGGGGCTATGGCTACACCTTC.

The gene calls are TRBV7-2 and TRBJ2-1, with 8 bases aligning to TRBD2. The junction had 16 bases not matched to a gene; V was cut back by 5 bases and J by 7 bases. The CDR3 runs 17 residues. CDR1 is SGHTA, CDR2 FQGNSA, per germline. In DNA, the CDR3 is TGTGCCAGCAGCCCACGGGCCGGGACTAGGGGTTTAAATGAGCAGTTCTTC. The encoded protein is CASSPRAGTRGLNEQFF.

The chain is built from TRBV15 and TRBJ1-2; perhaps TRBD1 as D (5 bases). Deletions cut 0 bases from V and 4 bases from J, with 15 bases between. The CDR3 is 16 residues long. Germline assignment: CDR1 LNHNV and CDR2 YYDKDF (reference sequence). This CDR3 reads CATSRDGAAFGYGYTF. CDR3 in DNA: TGTGCCACCAGCAGAGATGGGGCGGCTTTTGGCTATGGCTACACCTTC. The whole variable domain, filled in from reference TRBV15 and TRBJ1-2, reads DAMVIQNPRYQVTQFGKPVTLSCSQTLNHNVMYWYQQKSSQAPKLLFHYYDKDFNNEADTPDNFQSRRPNTSFCFLDIRSPGLGDTAMYLCATSRDGAAFGYGYTFGSGTRLTVV.

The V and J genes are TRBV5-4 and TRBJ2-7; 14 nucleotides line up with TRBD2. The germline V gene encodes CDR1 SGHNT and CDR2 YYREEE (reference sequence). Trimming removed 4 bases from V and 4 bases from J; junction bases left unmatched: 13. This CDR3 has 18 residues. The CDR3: CASSGGLAGGTSKYEQYF. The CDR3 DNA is TGTGCCAGCAGCGGCGGACTAGCGGGGGGAACATCCAAGTACGAGCAGTACTTC. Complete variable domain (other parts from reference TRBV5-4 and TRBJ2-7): ETGVTQSPTHLIKTRGQQVTLRCSSQSGHNTVSWYQQALGQGPQFIFQYYREEENGRGNFPPRFSGLQFPNYSSELNVNALELDDSALYLCASSGGLAGGTSKYEQYFGPGTRLTVT.

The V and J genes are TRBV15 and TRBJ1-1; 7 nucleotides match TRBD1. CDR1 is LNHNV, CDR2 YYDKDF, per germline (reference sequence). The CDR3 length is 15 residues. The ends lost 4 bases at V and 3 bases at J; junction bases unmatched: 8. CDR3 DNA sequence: TGTGCCACCAGCAAACCACAGGGGACGGACACTGAAGCTTTCTTT. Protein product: CATSKPQGTDTEAFF.

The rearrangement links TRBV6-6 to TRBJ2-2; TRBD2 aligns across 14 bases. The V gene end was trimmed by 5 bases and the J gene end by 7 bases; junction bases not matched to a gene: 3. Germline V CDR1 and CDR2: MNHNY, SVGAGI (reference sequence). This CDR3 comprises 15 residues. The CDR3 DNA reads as TGTGCCAGCAGTGGACTAGCGGGGGGAGGCGGGGAGCTGTTTTTT. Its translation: CASSGLAGGGGELFF.

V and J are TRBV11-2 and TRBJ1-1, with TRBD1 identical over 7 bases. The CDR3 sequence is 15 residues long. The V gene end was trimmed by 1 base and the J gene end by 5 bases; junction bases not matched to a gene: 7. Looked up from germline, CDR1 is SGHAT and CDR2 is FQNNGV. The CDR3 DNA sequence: TGTGCCAGCAGCTTAGCGAGGGGGCTGGGGACTGAAGCTTTCTTT. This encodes CASSLARGLGTEAFF.

CDR3 sequence: CASSFGDRVNTEAFF. CDR3 in DNA: TGTGCCAGCAGTTTTGGCGACAGGGTGAACACTGAAGCTTTCTTT. This chain joins TRBV27 and TRBJ1-1; TRBD1 matches at 7 bases. Looked up from germline, CDR1 is MNHEY and CDR2 is SMNVEV (reference sequence). The CDR3 length is 15 residues. Losses at the gene ends were 3 bases for V and 0 bases for J; bases not matched to a gene: 4.

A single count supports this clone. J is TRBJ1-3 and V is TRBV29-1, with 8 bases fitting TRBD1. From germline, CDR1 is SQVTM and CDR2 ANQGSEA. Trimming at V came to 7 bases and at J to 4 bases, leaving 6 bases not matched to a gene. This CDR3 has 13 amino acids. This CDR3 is CSARQGKGNTIYF. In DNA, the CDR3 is TGCAGCGCACGACAGGGGAAGGGAAACACCATATATTTT.

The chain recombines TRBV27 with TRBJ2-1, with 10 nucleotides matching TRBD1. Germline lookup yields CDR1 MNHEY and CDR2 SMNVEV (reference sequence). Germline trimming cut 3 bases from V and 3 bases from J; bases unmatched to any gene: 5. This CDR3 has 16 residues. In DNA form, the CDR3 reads TGTGCCAGCAGTTTGCAAGGGACAGGGGTCTACAATGAGCAGTTCTTC. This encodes CASSLQGTGVYNEQFF.

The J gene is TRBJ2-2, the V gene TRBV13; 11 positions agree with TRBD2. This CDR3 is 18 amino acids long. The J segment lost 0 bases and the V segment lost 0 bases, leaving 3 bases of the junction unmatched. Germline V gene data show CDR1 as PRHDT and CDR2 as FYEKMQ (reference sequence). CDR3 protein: CASSLGLAGVPNTGELFF. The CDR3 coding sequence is TGTGCCAGCAGCTTAGGACTAGCGGGGGTCCCGAACACCGGGGAGCTGTTTTTT.

In nucleotides, the CDR3 is TGTGCCAGCAGCTTACAGGGGCACGGCTACACCTTC. It translates to CASSLQGHGYTF. This rearrangement joins TRBV7-2 to TRBJ1-2; maybe TRBD1 (6 bases). Germline V gene data show CDR1 as SGHTA and CDR2 as FQGNSA. CDR3 length: 12 amino acids. Trimming took off 2 bases at V and 8 bases at J, with 9 bases between the two ends.

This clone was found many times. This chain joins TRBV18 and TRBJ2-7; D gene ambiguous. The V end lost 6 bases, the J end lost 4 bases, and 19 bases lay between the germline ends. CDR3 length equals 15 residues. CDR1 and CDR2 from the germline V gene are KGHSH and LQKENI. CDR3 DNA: TGTGCCAGCTCGCCTAATGCACAGAATCCTTACGAGCAGTACTTC. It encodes CASSPNAQNPYEQYF. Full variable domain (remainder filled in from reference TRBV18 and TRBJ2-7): NAGVMQNPRHLVRRRGQEARLRCSPMKGHSHVYWYRQLPEEGLKFMVYLQKENIIDESGMPKERFSAEFPKEGPSILRIQQVVRGDSAAYFCASSPNAQNPYEQYFGPGTRLTVT.

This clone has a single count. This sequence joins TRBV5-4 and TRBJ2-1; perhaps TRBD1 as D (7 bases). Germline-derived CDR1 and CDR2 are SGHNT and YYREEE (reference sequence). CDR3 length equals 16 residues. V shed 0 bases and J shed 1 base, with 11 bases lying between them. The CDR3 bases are TGTGCCAGCAGCTTGGGCAGGGGGGCTTCCTACAATGAGCAGTTCTTC. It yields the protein CASSLGRGASYNEQFF.

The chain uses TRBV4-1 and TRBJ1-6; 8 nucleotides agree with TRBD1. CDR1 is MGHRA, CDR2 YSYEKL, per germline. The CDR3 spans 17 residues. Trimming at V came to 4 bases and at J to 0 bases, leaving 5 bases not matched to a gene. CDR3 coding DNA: TGCGCCAGCAGCCCCAGACAGGGGAGCTCCTATAATTCACCCCTCCACTTT. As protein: CASSPRQGSSYNSPLHF.

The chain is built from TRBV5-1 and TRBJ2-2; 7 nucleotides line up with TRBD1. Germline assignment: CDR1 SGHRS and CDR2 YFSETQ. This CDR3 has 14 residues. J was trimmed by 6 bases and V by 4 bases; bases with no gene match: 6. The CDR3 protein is CASSDNTGAGELFF. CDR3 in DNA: TGCGCCAGCAGCGACAACACAGGGGCCGGGGAGCTGTTTTTT. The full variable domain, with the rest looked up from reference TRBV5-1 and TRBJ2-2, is KAGVTQTPRYLIKTRGQQVTLSCSPISGHRSVSWYQQTPGQGLQFLFEYFSETQRNKGNFPGRFSGRQFSNSRSEMNVSTLELGDSALYLCASSDNTGAGELFFGEGSRLTVL.

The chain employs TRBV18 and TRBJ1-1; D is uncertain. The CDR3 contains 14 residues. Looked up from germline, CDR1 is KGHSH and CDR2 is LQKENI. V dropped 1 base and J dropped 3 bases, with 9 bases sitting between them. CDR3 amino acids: CASSPRWEDTEAFF. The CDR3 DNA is TGTGCCAGCTCACCACGGTGGGAGGACACTGAAGCTTTCTTT.

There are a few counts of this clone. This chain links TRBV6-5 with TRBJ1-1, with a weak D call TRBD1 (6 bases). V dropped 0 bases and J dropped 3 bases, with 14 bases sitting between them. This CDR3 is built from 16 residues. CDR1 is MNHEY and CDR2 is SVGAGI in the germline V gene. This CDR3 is CASSYSTGGADTEAFF. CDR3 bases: TGTGCCAGCAGTTACTCGACGGGGGGCGCGGACACTGAAGCTTTCTTT.

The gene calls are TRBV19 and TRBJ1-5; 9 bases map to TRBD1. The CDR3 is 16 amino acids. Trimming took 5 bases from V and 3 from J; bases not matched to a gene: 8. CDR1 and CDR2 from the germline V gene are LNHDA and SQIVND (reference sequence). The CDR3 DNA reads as TGTGCCAGTAGTTCTCGGACAGGGGCGACCAATCAGCCCCAGCATTTT. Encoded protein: CASSSRTGATNQPQHF. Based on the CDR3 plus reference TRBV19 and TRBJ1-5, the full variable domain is DGGITQSPKYLFRKEGQNVTLSCEQNLNHDAMYWYRQDPGQGLRLIYYSQIVNDFQKGDIAEGYSVSREKKESFPLTVTSAQKNPTAFYLCASSSRTGATNQPQHFGDGTRLSIL.

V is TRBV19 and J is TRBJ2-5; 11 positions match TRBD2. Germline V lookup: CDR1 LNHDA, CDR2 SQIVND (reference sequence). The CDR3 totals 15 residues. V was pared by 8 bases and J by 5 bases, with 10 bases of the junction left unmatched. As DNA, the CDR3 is TGTGCCAGTGCTGGTAGCGGGGGGGCCGTGGAGACCCAGTACTTC. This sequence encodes CASAGSGGAVETQYF.